The clone carrying this T cell receptor beta chain has just a few counts. Trimming pared 8 bases from V and 2 bases from J, leaving 15 bases between. Germline V lookup: CDR1 MDHEN, CDR2 SYDVKM. This CDR3 is built from 14 residues. How the authors handled the data: Cell counts per sample came from amplifying reference gene primers. Profiled with immunoSEQ multiplex PCR; TCRdb holds only in-frame clones, not every one. V and J calls and clone size are those listed in that table; D and trimming were worked out from the DNA. Here the sample spans some 58,000 clones, less than 95% being singletons. This entry comes from a study of blood T cell repertoires in COVID-19. Study information: Both acute and convalescent COVID-19 samples were obtained from the United States, Italy and Spain. T cells, B-cell-depleted T cells, or PBMCs supplied cDNA or gDNA.

The V call is TRBV28, the J call TRBJ1-2; no clear D gene. This sequence originates from a man between 40 and 49 years old with acute or convalescent COVID-19. The sequencing sample was made of peripheral blood. The CDR3 nucleotides read TGTGCCAGCGGCACGAGGGAACGAAACTATGGCTACACCTTC. Amino acid sequence: CASGTRERNYGYTF.